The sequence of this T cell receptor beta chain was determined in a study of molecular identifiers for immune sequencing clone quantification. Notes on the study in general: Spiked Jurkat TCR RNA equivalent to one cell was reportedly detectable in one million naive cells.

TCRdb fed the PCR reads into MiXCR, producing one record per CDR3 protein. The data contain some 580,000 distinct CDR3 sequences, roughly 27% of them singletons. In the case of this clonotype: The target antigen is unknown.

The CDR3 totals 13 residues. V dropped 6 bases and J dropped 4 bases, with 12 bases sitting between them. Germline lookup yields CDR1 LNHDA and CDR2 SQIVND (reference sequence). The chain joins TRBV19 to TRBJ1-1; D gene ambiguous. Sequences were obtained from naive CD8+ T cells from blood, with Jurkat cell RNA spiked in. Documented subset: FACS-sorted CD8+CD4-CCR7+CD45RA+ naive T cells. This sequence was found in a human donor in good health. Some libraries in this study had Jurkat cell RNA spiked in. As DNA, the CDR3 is TGTGCCAGTAGCATGTGGGTGGCCACTGAAGCTTTCTTT. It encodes CASSMWVATEAFF.